This entry lists 20 T cell receptor beta chains sequenced from one sample in a study of T cell changes during pregnancy in multiple sclerosis. Assay used: immunoSEQ multiplex PCR; TCRdb lists only in-frame clones, some missing. This table has around 35,000 clones, approximately 87% appearing once. This material consisted of CD8+ T cells from peripheral blood mononuclear cells, taken after pregnancy. Receptor source: a female donor with multiple sclerosis, enrolled in a pregnancy study.

The gene calls are TRBV6-5 and TRBJ1-1; D might be TRBD1 (5 bases). Germline CDR1 reads MNHEY; CDR2 reads SVGAGI. Between the trimmed V and J ends, which lost 3 bases and 0 bases, there was a span of 14 bases. The CDR3 extends over 16 amino acids. CDR3 DNA: TGTGCCAGCAGTTATACCCCCCGGACACTGAACACTGAAGCTTTCTTT. Translated: CASSYTPRTLNTEAFF.

The chain combines TRBV13 with TRBJ1-5; TRBD1 might be the D (5 bases). The CDR3 length is 14 residues. Germline assignment: CDR1 PRHDT and CDR2 FYEKMQ (reference sequence). V dropped 0 bases and J dropped 5 bases, with 8 bases sitting between them. The CDR3 region has the DNA TGTGCCAGCAGCTTAGGCGGGGGTCATCAGCCCCAGCATTTT. Translated, it gives CASSLGGGHQPQHF.

The rearrangement joins TRBV19 to TRBJ1-2; TRBD1 agrees at 8 bases. Germline CDR1 and CDR2: LNHDA and SQIVND (reference sequence). The CDR3 extends over 14 amino acids. V shed 7 bases, J shed 4 bases, and the junction held 8 bases outside the gene matches. The CDR3 loop reads CASTTTGAPYGYTF. The CDR3 nucleotides read TGTGCCAGTACCACGACAGGGGCCCCCTATGGCTACACCTTC.

This clone occurred once. The chain employs TRBV13 and TRBJ2-5; no clear D. The CDR3 totals 13 residues. The germline V gene has CDR1 PRHDT and CDR2 FYEKMQ (reference sequence). V dropped 5 bases and J dropped 2 bases, with 9 bases sitting between them. CDR3 bases: TGTGCCAGCAGCCCGACTGAGCAAGAGACCCAGTACTTC. Residues: CASSPTEQETQYF.

The chain couples TRBV2 to TRBJ2-5; 7 nucleotides match TRBD2. Per the germline V gene, CDR1 is SNHLY and CDR2 is FYNNEI. Losses at the gene ends were 1 base for V and 2 bases for J; bases not matched to a gene: 7. The CDR3 extends over 16 amino acids. The CDR3 region is CASSEEGRAPQETQYF. CDR3 nucleotide sequence: TGTGCCAGCAGTGAAGAGGGGAGGGCCCCTCAAGAGACCCAGTACTTC.

The genes are TRBV11-2 and TRBJ2-3; 9 bases line up with TRBD2. Germline assignment: CDR1 SGHAT and CDR2 FQNNGV. Germline trimming cut 3 bases from V and 0 bases from J; bases unmatched to any gene: 10. This CDR3 region has 18 residues. CDR3 in amino acids: CASSFGLAGVPSTDTQYF. For the CDR3, the DNA is TGTGCCAGCAGCTTTGGGTTAGCGGGGGTACCTAGCACAGATACGCAGTATTTT.

This clone was picked up a small number of times. V and J are TRBV6-5 and TRBJ1-5; D is unclear. Germline V lookup: CDR1 MNHEY, CDR2 SVGAGI. The CDR3 consists of 14 residues. Trimming removed 4 bases from V and 6 bases from J, with 13 bases in between. The CDR3 nucleotides are TGTGCCAGCAGTTCGCTTTGGGCGGGTCAGCCCCAGCATTTT. As protein: CASSSLWAGQPQHF.

V and J are TRBV19 and TRBJ2-1, with D unresolved. Germline lookup yields CDR1 LNHDA and CDR2 SQIVND (reference sequence). The CDR3 has 13 residues. Trimming shortened V by 2 bases and J by 4 bases, and 6 bases separated the two germline ends. CDR3 bases: TGTGCCAGTAGTATAAGCCTTTACAATGAGCAGTTCTTC. Its translation is CASSISLYNEQFF.

The chain's CDR3 is CASSQDLGIAGGQETQYF. In DNA form, the CDR3 reads TGCGCCAGCAGCCAAGATCTTGGGATAGCGGGGGGGCAAGAGACCCAGTACTTC. The chain has TRBV4-3 and TRBJ2-5; 11 bases line up with TRBD2. CDR1 LGHNA and CDR2 YSLEER come from the germline V gene. CDR3 length equals 18 residues. After removal of 0 bases from V and 2 bases from J, the junction contained 8 bases not matched to a gene.

The genes are TRBV7-2 and TRBJ2-1; a weak D match, TRBD2 (6 bases). Germline V gene data show CDR1 as SGHTA and CDR2 as FQGNSA. V shed 2 bases and J shed 4 bases, with 12 bases lying between them. The CDR3 is 15 amino acids. CDR3 sequence: CASSLSLEGYNEQFF. The CDR3 coding sequence is TGTGCCAGCAGCTTAAGTTTGGAGGGTTACAATGAGCAGTTCTTC.

The V call is TRBV9, the J call TRBJ2-5, with D tentatively TRBD2 (6 bases). The V and J ends lost 4 bases and 1 base respectively, with 17 bases between them. CDR3 length equals 16 residues. CDR1 and CDR2 from the germline V gene are SGDLS and YYNGEE. CDR3 DNA sequence: TGTGCCAGCAGCAGTACGGGGGAGTCCTTCCAAGAGACCCAGTACTTC. Translating gives CASSSTGESFQETQYF.

The chain recombines TRBV30 with TRBJ2-7, with D possibly being TRBD2 (5 bases). The CDR3 has 12 amino acids. V was shortened by 5 bases and J by 2 bases, with 10 bases between the two germline ends. Germline V gene data show CDR1 as GTSNPN and CDR2 as SVGIG (reference sequence). CDR3: CAWGGLTYEQYF. In DNA, the CDR3 is TGTGCCTGGGGAGGACTGACCTACGAGCAGTACTTC.

The chain uses TRBV7-3 and TRBJ2-5, with TRBD1 identical over 7 bases. This CDR3 contains 15 residues. Per germline, CDR1 SGHTA and CDR2 FQGTGA. J was trimmed by 2 bases and V by 2 bases; bases with no gene match: 5. CDR3 in DNA: TGTGCCAGCAGCTTATTCAGGGGGAAGCAAGAGACCCAGTACTTC. Its translation: CASSLFRGKQETQYF.

The V call is TRBV9, the J call TRBJ2-3, with a weak D call TRBD2 (7 bases). The CDR3 runs 16 residues. CDR1 SGDLS and CDR2 YYNGEE come from the germline V gene. Between the trimmed V and J ends, which lost 2 bases and 2 bases, there was a span of 15 bases. The CDR3 here is CASSVPLGGATDTQYF. In nucleotides, the CDR3 is TGTGCCAGCAGCGTCCCTTTGGGGGGGGCCACAGATACGCAGTATTTT.

The rearrangement joins TRBV4-3 to TRBJ2-5; a possible D gene is TRBD1 (6 bases). The V and J ends lost 3 bases and 5 bases respectively, with 16 bases between them. Germline assignment: CDR1 LGHNA and CDR2 YSLEER. The CDR3 length is 15 residues. DNA for the CDR3: TGCGCCAGCAGCCAGTTCAGGGGTGGTATGGAGACCCAGTACTTC. Translated: CASSQFRGGMETQYF.

The chain has TRBV4-2 and TRBJ2-2; TRBD2 aligns across 10 bases. V lost 4 bases and J lost 7; bases outside the gene matches: 6. CDR3 size: 15 residues. Germline V gene lookup returns CDR1 LGHNA and CDR2 YNFKEQ. The CDR3 DNA is TGTGCCAGCAGCCTAACTAGCGGGGAGATCGGGGAGCTGTTTTTT. Protein: CASSLTSGEIGELFF.

CDR3 bases: TGTGCCAGCAACCCGGGACAGTCAAGCACAGATACGCAGTATTTT. As protein: CASNPGQSSTDTQYF. The chain uses TRBV12-1 and TRBJ2-3; the table's TRBD1 call for D was not verified on the DNA. TRBV12-1 is described as a pseudogene. The CDR3 has 15 residues.

For the CDR3, the DNA is TGTGCCAGTGGAACCGGGACAGGGATTGAAGCTTTCTTT. Its translation is CASGTGTGIEAFF. The V and J genes are TRBV19 and TRBJ1-1; 9 positions agree with TRBD1. The CDR3 extends over 13 amino acids. Germline V gives CDR1 LNHDA, CDR2 SQIVND (reference sequence). With 8 bases clipped from V and 7 bases from J, the junction kept 8 bases outside the gene matches.

Concerning this clone itself: Mismatch with germline at one junction end may stem from a read error. The chain carries TRBV7-3 and TRBJ2-7, with a tentative D call TRBD1 (5 bases). Germline V gives CDR1 SGHTA, CDR2 FQGTGA. The length of the CDR3 is 16 residues. CDR3 residues: CASSITPNRITDEQYF. The DNA of the CDR3 is TGTGCCAGCAGCATAACCCCTAACAGGATCACCGACGAGCAGTACTTC.

The chain combines TRBV5-4 with TRBJ2-7, with D hard to call. Germline V gene sequence: CDR1 SGHNT, CDR2 YYREEE (reference sequence). The CDR3 sequence is 13 residues long. Trimming pared 0 bases from V and 3 bases from J, leaving 7 bases between. CDR3 in DNA: TGTGCCAGCAGCTTGGTCCACAACTACGAGCAGTACTTC. It translates to CASSLVHNYEQYF.